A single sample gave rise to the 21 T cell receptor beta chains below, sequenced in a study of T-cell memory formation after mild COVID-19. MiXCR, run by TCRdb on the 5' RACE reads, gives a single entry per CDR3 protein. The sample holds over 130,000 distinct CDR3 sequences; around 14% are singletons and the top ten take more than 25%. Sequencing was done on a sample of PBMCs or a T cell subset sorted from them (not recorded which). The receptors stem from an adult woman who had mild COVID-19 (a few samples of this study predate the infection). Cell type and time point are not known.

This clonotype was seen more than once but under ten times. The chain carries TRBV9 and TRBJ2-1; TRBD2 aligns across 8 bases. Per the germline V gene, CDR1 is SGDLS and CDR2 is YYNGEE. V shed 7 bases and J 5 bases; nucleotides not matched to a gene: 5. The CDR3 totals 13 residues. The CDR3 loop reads CASGKLADNEQFF. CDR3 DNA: TGTGCCAGCGGAAAACTAGCGGACAATGAGCAGTTCTTC.

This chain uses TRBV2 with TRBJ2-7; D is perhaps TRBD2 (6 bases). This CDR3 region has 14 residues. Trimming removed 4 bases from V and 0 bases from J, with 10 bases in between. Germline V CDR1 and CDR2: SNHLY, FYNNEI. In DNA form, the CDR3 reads TGTGCCAGCAGTGCGGACGGGAGCTCCTACGAGCAGTACTTC. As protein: CASSADGSSYEQYF.

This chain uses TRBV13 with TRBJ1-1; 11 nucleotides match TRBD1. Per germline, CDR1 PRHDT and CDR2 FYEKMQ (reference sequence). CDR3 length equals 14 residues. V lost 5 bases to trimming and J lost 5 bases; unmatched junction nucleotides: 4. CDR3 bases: TGTGCCAGCAGCACGGACAGGGGGCGAACTGAAGCTTTCTTT. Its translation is CASSTDRGRTEAFF.

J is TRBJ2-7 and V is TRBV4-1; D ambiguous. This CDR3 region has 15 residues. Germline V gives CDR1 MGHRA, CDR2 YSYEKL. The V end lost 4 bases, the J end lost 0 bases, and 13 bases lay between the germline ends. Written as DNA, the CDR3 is TGCGCCAGCAGCCTGCTTGCAGAGAGCTCCTACGAGCAGTACTTC. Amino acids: CASSLLAESSYEQYF.

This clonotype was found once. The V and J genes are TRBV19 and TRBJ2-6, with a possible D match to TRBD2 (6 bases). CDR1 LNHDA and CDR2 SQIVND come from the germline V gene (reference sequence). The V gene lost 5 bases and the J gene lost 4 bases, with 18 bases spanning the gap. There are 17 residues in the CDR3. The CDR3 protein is CASSSRRWEDGANVLTF. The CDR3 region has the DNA TGTGCCAGTAGTTCCCGTCGGTGGGAGGACGGGGCCAACGTCCTGACTTTC.

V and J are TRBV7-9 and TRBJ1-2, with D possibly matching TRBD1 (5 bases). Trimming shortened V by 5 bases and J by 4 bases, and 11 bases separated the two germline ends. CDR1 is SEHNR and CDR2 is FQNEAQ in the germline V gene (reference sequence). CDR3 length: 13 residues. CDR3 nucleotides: TGTGCCAGCAGCATCGACAGACGCTATGGCTACACCTTC. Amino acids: CASSIDRRYGYTF.

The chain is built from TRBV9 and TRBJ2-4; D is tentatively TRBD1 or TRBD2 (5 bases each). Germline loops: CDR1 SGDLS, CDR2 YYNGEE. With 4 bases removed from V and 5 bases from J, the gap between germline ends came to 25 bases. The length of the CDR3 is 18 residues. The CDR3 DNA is TGTGCCAGCAGCCCCGGGGCGTCGAGGGTGGGGGATCAAAACATTCAGTACTTC. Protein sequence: CASSPGASRVGDQNIQYF.

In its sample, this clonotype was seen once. The CDR3 nucleotides are TGTGCCAGCAGAGCGGGGTACTCCTACGAGCAGTACTTC. It specifies CASRAGYSYEQYF. This rearrangement joins TRBV2 to TRBJ2-7; 7 bases match TRBD2. Germline V gives CDR1 SNHLY, CDR2 FYNNEI. The CDR3 spans 13 residues. The J segment lost 0 bases and the V segment lost 6 bases, leaving 2 bases of the junction unmatched.

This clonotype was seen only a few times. In DNA, the CDR3 is TGCAGTGCTAGAGTCGGGACAACGGAACACACCTTC. Amino acids: CSARVGTTEHTF. V usage is TRBV20-1 and J usage is TRBJ1-2; D is possibly TRBD1 (6 bases). The V end was cut by 1 base, the J end by 12 bases, with 15 bases between. The CDR3 totals 12 residues. Germline CDR1 is DFQATT and CDR2 is SNEGSKA (reference sequence).

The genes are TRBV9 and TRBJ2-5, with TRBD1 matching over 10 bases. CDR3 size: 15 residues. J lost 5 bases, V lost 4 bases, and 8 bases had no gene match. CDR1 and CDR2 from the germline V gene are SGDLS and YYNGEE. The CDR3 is CASSPQTGGMETQYF. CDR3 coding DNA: TGTGCCAGCAGCCCACAGACAGGGGGCATGGAGACCCAGTACTTC.

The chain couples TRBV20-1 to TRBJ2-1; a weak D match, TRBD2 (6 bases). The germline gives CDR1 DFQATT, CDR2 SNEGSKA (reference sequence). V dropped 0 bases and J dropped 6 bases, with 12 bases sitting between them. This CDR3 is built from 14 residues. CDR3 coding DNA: TGCAGTGCTAGAGAACCTACGGGGGTCAATGAGCAGTTCTTC. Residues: CSAREPTGVNEQFF.

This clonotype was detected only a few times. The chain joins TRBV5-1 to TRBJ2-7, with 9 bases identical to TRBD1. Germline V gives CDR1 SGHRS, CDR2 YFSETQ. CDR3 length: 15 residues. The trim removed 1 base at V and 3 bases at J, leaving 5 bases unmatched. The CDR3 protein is CASSLTGQGIYEQYF. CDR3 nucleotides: TGCGCCAGCAGCTTGACGGGACAGGGAATCTACGAGCAGTACTTC.

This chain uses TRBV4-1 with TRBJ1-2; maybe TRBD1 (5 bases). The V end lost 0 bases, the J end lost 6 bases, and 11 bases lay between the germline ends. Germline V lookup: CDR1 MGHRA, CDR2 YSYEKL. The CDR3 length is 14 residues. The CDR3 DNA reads TGCGCCAGCAGCCAAGACAGGGCCTGGGATGGCTACACCTTC. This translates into CASSQDRAWDGYTF.

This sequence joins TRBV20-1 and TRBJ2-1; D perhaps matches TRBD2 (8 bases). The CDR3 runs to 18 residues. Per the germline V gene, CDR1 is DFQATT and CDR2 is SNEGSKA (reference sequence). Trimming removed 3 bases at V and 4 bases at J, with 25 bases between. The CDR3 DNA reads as TGCAGTGCTAGTCGACAGGGTATCGCACTAGCGGAATACAATGAGCAGTTCTTC. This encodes CSASRQGIALAEYNEQFF.

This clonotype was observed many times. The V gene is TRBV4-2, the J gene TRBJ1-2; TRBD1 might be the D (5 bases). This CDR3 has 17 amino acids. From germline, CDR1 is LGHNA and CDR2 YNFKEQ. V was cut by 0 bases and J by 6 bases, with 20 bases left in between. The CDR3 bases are TGTGCCAGCAGCCAAGAGGAAACAGGCGGTTTTCGGGATGGCTACACCTTC. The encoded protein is CASSQEETGGFRDGYTF.

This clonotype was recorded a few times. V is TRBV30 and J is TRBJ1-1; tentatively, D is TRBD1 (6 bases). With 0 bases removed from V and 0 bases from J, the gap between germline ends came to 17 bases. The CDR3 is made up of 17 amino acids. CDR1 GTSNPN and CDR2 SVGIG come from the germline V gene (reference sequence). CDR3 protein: CAWSVAPTGIMNTEAFF. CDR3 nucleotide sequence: TGTGCCTGGAGTGTAGCCCCCACAGGGATAATGAACACTGAAGCTTTCTTT.

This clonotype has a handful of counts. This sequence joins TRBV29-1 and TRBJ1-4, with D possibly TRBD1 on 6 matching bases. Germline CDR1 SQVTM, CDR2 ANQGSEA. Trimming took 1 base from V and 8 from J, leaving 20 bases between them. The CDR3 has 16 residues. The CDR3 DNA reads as TGCAGCGTTGAAGGGACCAGGGGCGCGTTAAGAGAAAAACTGTTTTTT. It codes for CSVEGTRGALREKLFF.

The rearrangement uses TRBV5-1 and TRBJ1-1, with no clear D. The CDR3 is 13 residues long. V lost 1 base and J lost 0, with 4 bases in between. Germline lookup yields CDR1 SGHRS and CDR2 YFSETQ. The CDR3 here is CASSLYMNTEAFF. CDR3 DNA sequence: TGCGCCAGCAGCTTGTATATGAACACTGAAGCTTTCTTT.

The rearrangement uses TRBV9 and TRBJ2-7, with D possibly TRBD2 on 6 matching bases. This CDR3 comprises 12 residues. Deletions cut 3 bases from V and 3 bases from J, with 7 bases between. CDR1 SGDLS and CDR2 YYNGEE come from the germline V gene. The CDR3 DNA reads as TGTGCCAGCAGCGCGGGAGACTACGAGCAGTACTTC. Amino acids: CASSAGDYEQYF.

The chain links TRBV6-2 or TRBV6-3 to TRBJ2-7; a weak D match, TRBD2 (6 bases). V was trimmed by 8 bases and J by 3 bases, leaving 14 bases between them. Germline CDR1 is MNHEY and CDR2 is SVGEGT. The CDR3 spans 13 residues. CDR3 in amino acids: CASGGSDSYEQYF. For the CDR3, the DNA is TGTGCCAGCGGGGGGTCGGATAGCTACGAGCAGTACTTC.

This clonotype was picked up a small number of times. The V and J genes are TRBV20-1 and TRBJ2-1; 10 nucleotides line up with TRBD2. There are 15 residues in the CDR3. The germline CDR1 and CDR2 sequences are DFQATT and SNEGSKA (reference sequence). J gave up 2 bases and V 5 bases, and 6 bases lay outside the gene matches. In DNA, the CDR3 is TGCAGTGCTGCCACTAGCGGGGATACCTACAATGAGCAGTTCTTC. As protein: CSAATSGDTYNEQFF.